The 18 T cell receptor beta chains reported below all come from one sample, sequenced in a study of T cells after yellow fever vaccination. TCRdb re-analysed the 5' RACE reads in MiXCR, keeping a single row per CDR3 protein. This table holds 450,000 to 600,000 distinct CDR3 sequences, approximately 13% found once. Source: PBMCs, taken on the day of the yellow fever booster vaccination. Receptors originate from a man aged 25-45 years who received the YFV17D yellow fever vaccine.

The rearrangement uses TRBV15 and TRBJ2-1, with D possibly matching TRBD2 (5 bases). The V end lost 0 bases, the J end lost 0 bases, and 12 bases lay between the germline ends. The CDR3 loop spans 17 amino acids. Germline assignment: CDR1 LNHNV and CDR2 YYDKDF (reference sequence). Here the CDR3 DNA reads TGTGCCACCAGCAGAGATTTGGGGAGTCGCTCCTACAATGAGCAGTTCTTC. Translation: CATSRDLGSRSYNEQFF.

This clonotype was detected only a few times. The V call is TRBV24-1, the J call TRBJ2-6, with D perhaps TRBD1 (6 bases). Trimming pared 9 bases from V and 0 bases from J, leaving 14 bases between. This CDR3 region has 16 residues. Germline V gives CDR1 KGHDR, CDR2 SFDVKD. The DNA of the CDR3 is TGTGCCACCGGGCCCGGACAGCGCTCTGGGGCCAACGTCCTGACTTTC. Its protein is CATGPGQRSGANVLTF.

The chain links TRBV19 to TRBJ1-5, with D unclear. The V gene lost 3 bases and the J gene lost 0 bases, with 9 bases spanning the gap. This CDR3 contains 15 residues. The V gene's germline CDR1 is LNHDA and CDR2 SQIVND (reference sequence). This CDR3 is CASSIVRYSNQPQHF. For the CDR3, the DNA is TGTGCCAGTAGTATCGTACGGTATAGCAATCAGCCCCAGCATTTT.

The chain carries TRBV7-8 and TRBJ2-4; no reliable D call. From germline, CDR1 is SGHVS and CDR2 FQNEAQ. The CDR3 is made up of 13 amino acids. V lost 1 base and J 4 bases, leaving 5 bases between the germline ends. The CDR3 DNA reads TGTGCCAGCAGCTTAGGGCAGAAAAACATTCAGTACTTC. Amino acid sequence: CASSLGQKNIQYF.

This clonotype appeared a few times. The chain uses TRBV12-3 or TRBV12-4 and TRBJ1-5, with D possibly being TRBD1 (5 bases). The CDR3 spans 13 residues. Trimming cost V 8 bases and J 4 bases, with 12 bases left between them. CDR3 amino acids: CASAQGGNQPQHF. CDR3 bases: TGTGCCAGCGCCCAGGGAGGTAATCAGCCCCAGCATTTT.

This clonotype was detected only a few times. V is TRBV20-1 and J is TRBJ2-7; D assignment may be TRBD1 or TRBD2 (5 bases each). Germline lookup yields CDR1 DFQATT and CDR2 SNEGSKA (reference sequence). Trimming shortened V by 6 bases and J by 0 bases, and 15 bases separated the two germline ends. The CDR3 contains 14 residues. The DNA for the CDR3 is TGCAGTGCACCATCGGGGCTTTACTCCTACGAGCAGTACTTC. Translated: CSAPSGLYSYEQYF.

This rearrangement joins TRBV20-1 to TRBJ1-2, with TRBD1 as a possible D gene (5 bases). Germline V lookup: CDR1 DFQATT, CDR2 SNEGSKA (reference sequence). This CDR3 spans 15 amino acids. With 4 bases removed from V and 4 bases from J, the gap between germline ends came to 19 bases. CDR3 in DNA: TGCAGTGCTACTAGGGGTCAGACCCAATTCTATGGCTACACCTTC. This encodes CSATRGQTQFYGYTF.

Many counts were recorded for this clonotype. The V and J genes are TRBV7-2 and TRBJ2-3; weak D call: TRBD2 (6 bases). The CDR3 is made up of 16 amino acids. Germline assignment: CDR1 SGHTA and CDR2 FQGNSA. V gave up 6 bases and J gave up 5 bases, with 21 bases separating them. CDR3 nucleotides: TGTGCCAGCAGACCTCGGGCTAGCGCTGGGGGAGATACGCAGTATTTT. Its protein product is CASRPRASAGGDTQYF.

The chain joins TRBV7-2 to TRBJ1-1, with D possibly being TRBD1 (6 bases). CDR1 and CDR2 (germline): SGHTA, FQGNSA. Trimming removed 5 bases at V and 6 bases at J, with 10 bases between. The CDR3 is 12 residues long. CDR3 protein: CASSPRTAEAFF. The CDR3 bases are TGTGCCAGCAGCCCCCGGACAGCTGAAGCTTTCTTT.

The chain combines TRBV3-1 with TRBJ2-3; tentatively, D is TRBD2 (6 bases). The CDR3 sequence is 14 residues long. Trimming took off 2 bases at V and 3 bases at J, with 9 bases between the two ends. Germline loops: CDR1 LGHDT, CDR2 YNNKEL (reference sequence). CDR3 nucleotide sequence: TGTGCCAGCAGCCAAAACGGGAGAACAGATACGCAGTATTTT. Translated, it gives CASSQNGRTDTQYF.

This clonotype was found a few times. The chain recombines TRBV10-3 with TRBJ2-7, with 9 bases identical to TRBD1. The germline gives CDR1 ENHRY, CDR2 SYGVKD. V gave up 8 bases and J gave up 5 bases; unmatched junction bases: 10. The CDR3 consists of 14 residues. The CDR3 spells CAIRPWGQGNEQYF. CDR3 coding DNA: TGTGCCATCCGGCCGTGGGGACAGGGCAACGAGCAGTACTTC.

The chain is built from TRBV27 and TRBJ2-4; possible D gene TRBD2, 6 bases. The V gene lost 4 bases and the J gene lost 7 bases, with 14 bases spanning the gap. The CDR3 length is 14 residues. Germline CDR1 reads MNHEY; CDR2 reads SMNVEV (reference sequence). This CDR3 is CASSSPGSGNIQYF. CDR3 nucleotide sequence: TGTGCCAGCAGTTCACCCGGGAGCGGTAACATTCAGTACTTC.

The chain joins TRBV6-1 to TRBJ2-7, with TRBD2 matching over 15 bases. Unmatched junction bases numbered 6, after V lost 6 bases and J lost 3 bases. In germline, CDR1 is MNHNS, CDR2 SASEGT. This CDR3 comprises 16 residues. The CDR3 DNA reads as TGTGCCAGCAGCCCGGGGACTAGCGGGGGGTACTACGAGCAGTACTTC. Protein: CASSPGTSGGYYEQYF.

The CDR3, as DNA: TGCAGTGCCCAGCAATTTCCCGACAGGGAGGCCCCCGTGAGCACAGATACGCAGTATTTT. Amino acids: CSAQQFPDREAPVSTDTQYF. The chain employs TRBV20-1 and TRBJ2-3, with D possibly TRBD1 on 7 matching bases. V lost 6 bases to trimming and J lost 0 bases, with 31 bases between them. Germline CDR1 is DFQATT and CDR2 is SNEGSKA (reference sequence). There are 20 residues in the CDR3.

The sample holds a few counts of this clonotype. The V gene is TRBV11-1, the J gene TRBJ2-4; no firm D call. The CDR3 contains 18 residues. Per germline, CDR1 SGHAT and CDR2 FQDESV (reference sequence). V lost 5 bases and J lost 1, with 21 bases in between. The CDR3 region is CASSKGPTMATAKNIQYF. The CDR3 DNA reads TGTGCCAGCAGCAAAGGACCTACAATGGCGACGGCCAAAAACATTCAGTACTTC.

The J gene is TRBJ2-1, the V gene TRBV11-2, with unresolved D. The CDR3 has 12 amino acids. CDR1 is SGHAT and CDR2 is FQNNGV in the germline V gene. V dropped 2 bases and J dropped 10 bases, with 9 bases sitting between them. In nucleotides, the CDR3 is TGTGCCAGCAGCTTAAGGGTTTTCGAGCAGTTCTTC. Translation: CASSLRVFEQFF.

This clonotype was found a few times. CDR3: CARGGRVTDTQYF. Written as DNA, the CDR3 is TGTGCGCGAGGTGGCAGGGTCACAGATACGCAGTATTTT. The rearrangement uses TRBV30 and TRBJ2-3; the D gene is possibly TRBD1 (5 bases). The CDR3 sequence is 13 residues long. The germline gives CDR1 GTSNPN, CDR2 SVGIG (reference sequence).

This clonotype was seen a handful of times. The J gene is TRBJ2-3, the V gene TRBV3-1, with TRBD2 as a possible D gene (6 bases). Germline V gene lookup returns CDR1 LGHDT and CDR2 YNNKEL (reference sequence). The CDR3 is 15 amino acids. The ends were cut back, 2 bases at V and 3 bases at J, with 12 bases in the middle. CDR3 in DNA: TGTGCCAGCAGCCAACCGGGACTGACTACAGATACGCAGTATTTT. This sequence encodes CASSQPGLTTDTQYF.